The 4 T cell receptor beta chains presented below share a single source sample, sequenced in a study of cytomegalovirus exposure and HLA in healthy donors. Vbeta (60) and Jbeta (13) primers were used in the PCR. The table came from immunoSEQ multiplex PCR; TCRdb's copy has only in-frame clones and leaves some out. The sample holds about 160,000 clones; 75% are singletons and the top ten take 2.5% to 3%. Material: PBMCs. The receptors here all came from a woman aged 45-60 years in good health and CMV-seropositive.

The chain uses TRBV2 and TRBJ1-1; 9 bases are a match to TRBD1. The CDR3 totals 13 residues. Germline V gives CDR1 SNHLY, CDR2 FYNNEI. Trimming took 5 bases from V and 4 from J; bases not matched to a gene: 2. The CDR3 sequence: CASSMDRGTEAFF. CDR3 DNA sequence: TGTGCCAGCAGTATGGACAGGGGCACTGAAGCTTTCTTT.

V and J are TRBV2 and TRBJ2-6; 9 bases fit TRBD2. There are 19 residues in the CDR3. The germline V gene has CDR1 SNHLY and CDR2 FYNNEI. V shed 6 bases and J 1 base; nucleotides not matched to a gene: 13. This CDR3 reads CASSAGGRPGHSGANVLTF. The CDR3 DNA sequence: TGTGCCAGCAGCGCGGGGGGGCGGCCAGGGCATTCTGGGGCCAACGTCCTGACTTTC. Full variable domain (missing parts from reference TRBV2 and TRBJ2-6): EPEVTQTPSHQVTQMGQEVILRCVPISNHLYFYWYRQILGQKVEFLVSFYNNEISEKSEIFDDQFSVERPDGSNFTLKIRSTKLEDSAMYFCASSAGGRPGHSGANVLTFGAGSRLTVL.

The chain is built from TRBV9 and TRBJ2-6; TRBD2 might be the D (5 bases). The length of the CDR3 is 15 residues. V shed 4 bases and J shed 0 bases, with 8 bases lying between them. Germline V gene sequence: CDR1 SGDLS, CDR2 YYNGEE. The CDR3 DNA follows: TGTGCCAGCAGCCCCCGGGGCTCTGGGGCCAACGTCCTGACTTTC. It codes for CASSPRGSGANVLTF. The variable domain in full, completed from reference TRBV9 and TRBJ2-6, reads DSGVTQTPKHLITATGQRVTLRCSPRSGDLSVYWYQQSLDQGLQFLIQYYNGEERAKGNILERFSAQQFPDLHSELNLSSLELGDSALYFCASSPRGSGANVLTFGAGSRLTVL.

The chain employs TRBV16 and TRBJ1-2; D is possibly TRBD1 (6 bases). The CDR3 sequence is 15 residues long. The V gene's germline CDR1 is KGHSY and CDR2 FQNENV. With 0 bases removed from V and 4 bases from J, the gap between germline ends came to 12 bases. CDR3 in DNA: TGTGCCAGCAGCCAATCGAGGACAGAACTCTATGGCTACACCTTC. Translating it yields CASSQSRTELYGYTF.